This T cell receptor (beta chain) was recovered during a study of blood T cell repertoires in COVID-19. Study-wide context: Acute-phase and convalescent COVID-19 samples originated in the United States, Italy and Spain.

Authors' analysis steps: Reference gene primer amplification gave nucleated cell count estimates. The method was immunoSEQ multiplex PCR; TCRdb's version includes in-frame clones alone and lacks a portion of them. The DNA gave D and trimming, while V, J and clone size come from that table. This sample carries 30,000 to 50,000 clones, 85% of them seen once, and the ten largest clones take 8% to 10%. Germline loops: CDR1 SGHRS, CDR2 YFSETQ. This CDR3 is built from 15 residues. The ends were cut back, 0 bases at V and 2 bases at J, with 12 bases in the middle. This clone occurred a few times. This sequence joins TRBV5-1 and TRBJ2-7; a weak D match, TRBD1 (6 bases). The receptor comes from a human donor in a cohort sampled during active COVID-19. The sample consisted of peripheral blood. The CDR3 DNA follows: TGCGCCAGCAGCTTGGCTGGGACAAACGCCTACGAGCAGTACTTC. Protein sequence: CASSLAGTNAYEQYF.